Below are 16 T cell receptor beta chains sequenced from a single sample in a study of beta chain features in type 1 diabetes. Sequenced material consisted of expressed TCRB transcripts (all of the isolated RNA was reverse transcribed). Assay used: immunoSEQ multiplex PCR; TCRdb lists only in-frame clones, some missing. The sample shows about 620,000 clones, around 15% of them seen only once. The source material was naive CD4+ T cells from blood. The receptors here all came from a man in his late teens or twenties in good health.

This clone showed up just a few times. The chain recombines TRBV6-5 with TRBJ1-1; D gene unclear. This CDR3 comprises 14 residues. Trimming took off 1 base at V and 3 bases at J, with 9 bases between the two ends. Per the germline V gene, CDR1 is MNHEY and CDR2 is SVGAGI. CDR3 amino acids: CASSYWAGDTEAFF. The CDR3 bases are TGTGCCAGCAGTTACTGGGCAGGCGACACTGAAGCTTTCTTT.

This clone was seen a few times. The chain joins TRBV7-8 to TRBJ2-1, with a tentative D call TRBD2 (5 bases). V shed 2 bases and J shed 13 bases, with 18 bases lying between them. Germline V gene data show CDR1 as SGHVS and CDR2 as FQNEAQ. There are 14 residues in the CDR3. Here the CDR3 DNA reads TGTGCCAGCAGCTTAATCGCTCGACTACGATACCAGTTCTTC. Translation gives CASSLIARLRYQFF.

In this sample, this clone turned up a few times. The genes are TRBV7-6 and TRBJ2-4, with a tentative D call TRBD1 (6 bases). Trimming removed 4 bases at V and 9 bases at J, with 13 bases between. Germline CDR1 reads SGHVS; CDR2 reads FNYEAQ. The CDR3 runs to 13 residues. In DNA form, the CDR3 reads TGTGCCAGCAGCTCGGGACACGATGGCATTCAGTACTTC. Protein sequence: CASSSGHDGIQYF.

To note about this clone: Other nucleotide sequences in the sample specify the same CDR3. This chain connects TRBV29-1 to TRBJ1-1; no clear D gene. Germline CDR1 and CDR2: SQVTM and ANQGSEA. This CDR3 is built from 13 residues. Trimming pared 6 bases from V and 0 bases from J, leaving 11 bases between. The CDR3: CSVTGRLNTEAFF. The CDR3 region has the DNA TGCAGCGTAACGGGCAGATTGAACACTGAAGCTTTCTTT.

This clone has a handful of counts. V gene TRBV29-1 combines with J gene TRBJ1-1; D not resolved. This CDR3 comprises 11 residues. Germline V gene sequence: CDR1 SQVTM, CDR2 ANQGSEA. The V end was cut by 8 bases, the J end by 1 base, with 8 bases between. The CDR3 loop reads CSFGPNTEAFF. As DNA, the CDR3 is TGCAGCTTCGGACCGAACACTGAAGCTTTCTTT.

This clone was detected only a few times. The J gene is TRBJ1-1, the V gene TRBV28; TRBD1 matches at 8 bases. V was pared by 5 bases and J by 3 bases, with 8 bases of the junction left unmatched. This CDR3 has 15 amino acids. Germline CDR1 and CDR2: MDHEN and SYDVKM. Here the CDR3 DNA reads TGTGCCAGCAGTCGGCAGGGGGCGAGGGACACTGAAGCTTTCTTT. It translates to CASSRQGARDTEAFF.

This clone was found a few times. CDR3 protein: CASSQPTPSNTGELFF. The DNA for the CDR3 is TGTGCCAGCAGCCAACCAACCCCCTCGAACACCGGGGAGCTGTTTTTT. V is TRBV4-2 and J is TRBJ2-2; D unresolved. The CDR3 has 16 residues. Between the trimmed V and J ends, which lost 2 bases and 0 bases, there was a span of 10 bases. Per germline, CDR1 LGHNA and CDR2 YNFKEQ.

This clone was observed a handful of times. Other DNA sequences in the same sample also yield this CDR3. The V gene is TRBV7-3, the J gene TRBJ2-1, with 8 bases lining up with TRBD1. CDR3 length: 14 residues. Germline values: CDR1 SGHTA, CDR2 FQGTGA. V shed 6 bases and J 3 bases; nucleotides not matched to a gene: 4. CDR3 sequence (DNA): TGTGCCAGCAGTTCCACAGGGGGCTACAATGAGCAGTTCTTC. It encodes CASSSTGGYNEQFF.

The rearrangement uses TRBV23-1 and TRBJ1-5, with D unclear. TRBV23-1 is flagged as an ORF with uncertain function. The CDR3 has 16 amino acids. Trimming pared 2 bases from V and 4 bases from J, leaving 15 bases between. In DNA form, the CDR3 reads TGCGCCAGCAGTCAACGGCGGTCAGGCTATAATCAGCCCCAGCATTTT. It specifies CASSQRRSGYNQPQHF.

There are a few counts of this clone. The chain recombines TRBV6-6 with TRBJ2-1; D unresolved. Trimming removed 6 bases at V and 0 bases at J, with 9 bases between. The CDR3 runs to 14 residues. Germline CDR1 MNHNY, CDR2 SVGAGI (reference sequence). This CDR3 is CASRVARSYNEQFF. The CDR3 nucleotides read TGTGCCAGCAGGGTAGCCCGCTCCTACAATGAGCAGTTCTTC.

The V gene is TRBV4-1, the J gene TRBJ1-2; the D gene is possibly TRBD1 (5 bases). The V end was cut by 2 bases, the J end by 8 bases, with 15 bases between. Germline V gene sequence: CDR1 MGHRA, CDR2 YSYEKL. The CDR3 loop spans 14 amino acids. The CDR3 here is CASSQPGGGGGYTF. The DNA for the CDR3 is TGCGCCAGCAGCCAACCGGGGGGAGGTGGCGGCTACACCTTC.

V and J are TRBV15 and TRBJ2-1; a possible D gene is TRBD1 (5 bases). The V and J ends lost 2 bases and 7 bases respectively, with 12 bases between them. The germline CDR1 and CDR2 sequences are LNHNV and YYDKDF (reference sequence). The CDR3 length is 14 residues. The CDR3 region has the DNA TGTGCCACCAGCAGAAACAGGCGAGATAATGAGCAGTTCTTC. Its protein product is CATSRNRRDNEQFF.

This clone was picked up many times. The genes are TRBV23-1 and TRBJ2-4; D is perhaps TRBD1 or TRBD2 (6 bases each). TRBV23-1 is an ORF for which the function is uncertain. The V gene lost 6 bases and the J gene lost 0 bases, with 12 bases spanning the gap. The CDR3 is 15 residues long. The CDR3 bases are TGCGCCAGCAGACTAGGGGGGATAGCCAAAAACATTCAGTACTTC. Translation: CASRLGGIAKNIQYF.

The rearrangement joins TRBV4-3 to TRBJ2-4; 9 nucleotides match TRBD2. CDR3 length equals 18 residues. Germline V gene sequence: CDR1 LGHNA, CDR2 YSLEER. Germline trimming cut 1 base from V and 4 bases from J; bases unmatched to any gene: 11. The CDR3: CASSQGPGLAGAKNIQYF. CDR3 nucleotide sequence: TGCGCCAGCAGCCAAGGACCGGGACTAGCAGGGGCAAAAAACATTCAGTACTTC.

The V gene is TRBV19, the J gene TRBJ2-5; either TRBD1 or TRBD2 may supply D (5 bases each). This CDR3 is built from 17 residues. Germline V gene lookup returns CDR1 LNHDA and CDR2 SQIVND (reference sequence). V dropped 3 bases and J dropped 4 bases, with 21 bases sitting between them. The CDR3 here is CASSIGGGRVKAETQYF. In DNA form, the CDR3 reads TGTGCCAGTAGTATCGGTGGAGGCAGGGTCAAGGCAGAGACCCAGTACTTC.

This chain connects TRBV6-6 to TRBJ2-1; 11 nucleotides align to TRBD1. The length of the CDR3 is 15 residues. J lost 7 bases, V lost 5 bases, and 7 bases had no gene match. The germline V gene has CDR1 MNHNY and CDR2 SVGAGI (reference sequence). CDR3 in DNA: TGTGCCAGCAGTGCCGGACAGGGGGCAGGGAATGAGCAGTTCTTC. Its protein is CASSAGQGAGNEQFF.